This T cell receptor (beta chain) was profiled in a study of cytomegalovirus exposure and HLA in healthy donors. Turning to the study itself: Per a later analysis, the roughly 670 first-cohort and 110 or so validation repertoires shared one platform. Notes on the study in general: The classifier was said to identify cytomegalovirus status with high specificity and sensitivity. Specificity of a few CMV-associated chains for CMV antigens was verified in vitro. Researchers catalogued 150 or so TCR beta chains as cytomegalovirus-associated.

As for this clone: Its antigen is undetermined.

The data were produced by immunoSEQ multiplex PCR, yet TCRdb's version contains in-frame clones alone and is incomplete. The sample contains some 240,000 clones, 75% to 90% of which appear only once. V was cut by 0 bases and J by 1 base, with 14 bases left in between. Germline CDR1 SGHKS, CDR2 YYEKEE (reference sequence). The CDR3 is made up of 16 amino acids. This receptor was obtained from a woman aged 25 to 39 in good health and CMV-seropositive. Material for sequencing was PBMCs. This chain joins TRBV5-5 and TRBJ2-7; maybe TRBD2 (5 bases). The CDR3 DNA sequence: TGTGCCAGCAGCTTGGCCGCGGGCGGCGGGTCCTACGAGCAGTACTTC. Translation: CASSLAAGGGSYEQYF.